Sequencing of this TCR beta chain was carried out in a study of T cells after somatic rescue of genetic block. Sequencing used immunoSEQ multiplex PCR; TCRdb keeps in-frame clones, though not all of them. The sample includes 67,000 or so clones, approximately 91% of them seen just once. The J segment lost 0 bases and the V segment lost 6 bases, leaving 2 bases of the junction unmatched. The CDR3 sequence is 15 residues long. The germline V gene encodes CDR1 SNHLY and CDR2 FYNNEI. V usage is TRBV2 and J usage is TRBJ2-1, with 10 bases identical to TRBD2. The TCR sequence derives from a young man. The sequencing sample was made of peripheral blood mononuclear cells (PBMCs). CDR3 DNA: TGTGCCAGCAGAGAGCGGGGGGGCTCCTACAATGAGCAGTTCTTC. It specifies CASRERGGSYNEQFF.